This entry lists 18 T cell receptor beta chains sequenced from one sample in a study of vaccination effects on CD4 cells after COVID-19. Expansion of antigen-specific CD4+ T cells with viral peptide pools was carried out by the ViraFEST assay before sequencing. Culturing for roughly 9 days preceded CD4+ T cell isolation. Their SARS-CoV-2 infection, verified by PCR, occurred between March and December 2020. Subjects were given two BNT162b2 or mRNA-1273 vaccine doses. The antigens for these receptors are not known. Data came from immunoSEQ multiplex PCR; TCRdb stores just in-frame clones and leaves some out. Of about 14,000 clones listed, roughly four fifths are singletons. The specimen comprised CD4+ T cells from PBMCs cultured with HCoV-NL63 spike peptides, sampled after COVID-19 vaccination. These receptors originate from a human donor who had a prior SARS-CoV-2 infection.

The table lists this clone with a count of one. J is TRBJ2-2 and V is TRBV11-3; TRBD2 aligns across 11 bases. Per the germline V gene, CDR1 is SGHNT and CDR2 is YENEEA. This CDR3 has 17 residues. Germline trimming cut 5 bases from V and 6 bases from J; bases unmatched to any gene: 11. This CDR3 is CASSPHYLAGGPGELFF. CDR3 nucleotides: TGTGCCAGCAGCCCCCACTACCTAGCGGGAGGCCCCGGGGAGCTGTTTTTT.

This chain joins TRBV6-1 and TRBJ1-1; TRBD1 aligns across 7 bases. CDR3 length equals 12 residues. Germline trimming cut 5 bases from V and 11 bases from J; bases unmatched to any gene: 8. Germline V gene data show CDR1 as MNHNS and CDR2 as SASEGT. The DNA of the CDR3 is TGTGCCAGCAGTCCCACGACAGGGTCGGCTTTCTTT. This codes for CASSPTTGSAFF.

The rearrangement links TRBV3-1 (or the pseudogene TRBV3-2) to TRBJ1-2; TRBD1 matches 8 bases. Germline-derived CDR1 and CDR2 are LGHDT and YNNKEL (reference sequence). This CDR3 has 16 amino acids. With V trimmed by 1 base and J by 5 bases, 9 bases remained unmatched. CDR3 loop: CASSQGTGILFYGYTF. The DNA for the CDR3 is TGTGCCAGCAGCCAAGGGACAGGGATTTTATTTTATGGCTACACCTTC.

The J gene is TRBJ2-1, the V gene TRBV2; D is perhaps TRBD1 (5 bases). Germline V gene data show CDR1 as SNHLY and CDR2 as FYNNEI. CDR3 size: 13 residues. Deletions cut 7 bases from V and 10 bases from J, with 17 bases between. CDR3 loop: CASKFQGPDEQFF. CDR3 nucleotide sequence: TGTGCCAGCAAATTCCAGGGTCCGGACGAGCAGTTCTTC.

The table lists this clone with a few counts. This chain uses TRBV5-1 with TRBJ2-1, with D unresolved. From germline, CDR1 is SGHRS and CDR2 YFSETQ. This CDR3 has 15 residues. V was pared by 1 base and J by 0 bases, with 8 bases between. CDR3 bases: TGCGCCAGCAGCTTGAGTACTACCTCCTACAATGAGCAGTTCTTC. Translation gives CASSLSTTSYNEQFF. Complete variable domain (other parts from reference TRBV5-1 and TRBJ2-1): KAGVTQTPRYLIKTRGQQVTLSCSPISGHRSVSWYQQTPGQGLQFLFEYFSETQRNKGNFPGRFSGRQFSNSRSEMNVSTLELGDSALYLCASSLSTTSYNEQFFGPGTRLTVL.

The V call is TRBV11-1, the J call TRBJ1-1; no clear D gene. This CDR3 contains 13 residues. Per the germline V gene, CDR1 is SGHAT and CDR2 is FQDESV (reference sequence). V dropped 2 bases and J dropped 10 bases, with 14 bases sitting between them. CDR3 region: CASSLSTGLGAFF. In nucleotides, the CDR3 is TGTGCCAGCAGCTTATCCACCGGGTTAGGAGCTTTCTTT.

CDR3 nucleotide sequence: TGTGCCAGCACCAAATCGGAGGGGCGTAATGAAAAACTGTTTTTT. This codes for CASTKSEGRNEKLFF. The chain recombines TRBV3-1 (or the pseudogene TRBV3-2) with TRBJ1-4; the D gene is possibly TRBD1 (5 bases). Germline lookup yields CDR1 LGHDT and CDR2 YNNKEL (reference sequence). This CDR3 has 15 amino acids. With 7 bases removed from V and 4 bases from J, the gap between germline ends came to 16 bases.

The V and J genes are TRBV6-5 and TRBJ2-7, with 8 bases that match TRBD1. This CDR3 comprises 12 residues. Germline V lookup: CDR1 MNHEY, CDR2 SVGAGI. Unmatched junction bases numbered 2, after V lost 6 bases and J lost 4 bases. CDR3 loop: CASRQGDYEQYF. The CDR3 nucleotides are TGTGCCAGCAGACAGGGGGATTACGAGCAGTACTTC.

This clone turned up a few times. The CDR3 DNA reads TGTGCCAGTAGTATACAACGACGTGTGGGAGCTTTCTTT. It is translated as CASSIQRRVGAFF. The genes are TRBV19 and TRBJ1-1; D is unresolved. CDR1 is LNHDA and CDR2 is SQIVND in the germline V gene (reference sequence). The CDR3 totals 13 residues. Trimming pared 2 bases from V and 10 bases from J, leaving 14 bases between.

By proportion, this clone is medium-sized. The chain recombines TRBV11-2 with TRBJ2-3; a possible D gene is TRBD1 (6 bases). CDR3 length equals 14 residues. From germline, CDR1 is SGHAT and CDR2 FQNNGV. V shed 5 bases and J shed 2 bases, with 11 bases lying between them. CDR3 nucleotides: TGTGCCAGCAGCCCAGGGGACCACACAGATACGCAGTATTTT. It encodes CASSPGDHTDTQYF. Full variable domain (remainder filled in from reference TRBV11-2 and TRBJ2-3): EAGVAQSPRYKIIEKRQSVAFWCNPISGHATLYWYQQILGQGPKLLIQFQNNGVVDDSQLPKDRFSAERLKGVDSTLKIQPAKLEDSAVYLCASSPGDHTDTQYFGPGTRLTVL.

The gene calls are TRBV19 and TRBJ1-1; the match to TRBD1 covers 9 bases. The CDR3 has 20 residues. Looked up from germline, CDR1 is LNHDA and CDR2 is SQIVND (reference sequence). The V gene end was trimmed by 4 bases and the J gene end by 0 bases; junction bases not matched to a gene: 18. Here the CDR3 reads CASSRIYTGTGWALNTEAFF. The CDR3 region has the DNA TGTGCCAGTAGTAGGATCTACACCGGGACAGGGTGGGCGCTGAACACTGAAGCTTTCTTT.

This clone was picked up one time. The chain employs TRBV6-4 and TRBJ2-1; 11 bases agree with TRBD2. Germline loops: CDR1 MRHNA, CDR2 SNTAGT. The CDR3 length is 15 residues. After removal of 2 bases from V and 3 bases from J, the junction contained 0 bases not matched to a gene. The CDR3 sequence: CASSDTSGSYNEQFF. The CDR3 DNA reads TGTGCCAGCAGTGACACTAGCGGGAGCTACAATGAGCAGTTCTTC.

The chain links TRBV10-3 to TRBJ2-3, with a tentative D call TRBD2 (6 bases). V was pared by 8 bases and J by 6 bases, with 15 bases between. The CDR3 has 13 amino acids. In germline, CDR1 is ENHRY, CDR2 SYGVKD. As DNA, the CDR3 is TGTGCCATCGCCGCGGGGCCTGGGGATACGCAGTATTTT. Translating it yields CAIAAGPGDTQYF.

The chain recombines TRBV15 with TRBJ1-1, with D uncertain. Germline V lookup: CDR1 LNHNV, CDR2 YYDKDF (reference sequence). V lost 2 bases, J lost 1 base, and 5 bases lay in between. The CDR3 has 13 amino acids. The CDR3 DNA is TGTGCCACCAGCAGAACTCCGAACACTGAAGCTTTCTTT. It codes for CATSRTPNTEAFF.

The CDR3 sequence: CASSLSLPDRGYYEQYF. The CDR3 coding sequence is TGTGCCAGCAGCTTGTCGCTCCCCGACAGGGGCTACTACGAGCAGTACTTC. The V call is TRBV5-5, the J call TRBJ2-7; 8 bases align to TRBD1. With 1 base clipped from V and 3 bases from J, the junction kept 12 bases outside the gene matches. The V gene's germline CDR1 is SGHKS and CDR2 YYEKEE (reference sequence). The CDR3 consists of 17 residues.

This clone came up a few times. The gene calls are TRBV30 and TRBJ2-1, with D perhaps TRBD2 (6 bases). The CDR3 runs 14 residues. Trimming took 4 bases from V and 10 from J, leaving 20 bases between them. Germline V gene data show CDR1 as GTSNPN and CDR2 as SVGIG (reference sequence). The CDR3 region is CAWTPGGKSKEQFF. CDR3 nucleotides: TGTGCCTGGACTCCTGGCGGGAAATCGAAAGAGCAGTTCTTC.

The V and J genes are TRBV18 and TRBJ1-5; no reliable D call. Germline V lookup: CDR1 KGHSH, CDR2 LQKENI. This CDR3 comprises 14 residues. Trimming removed 3 bases from V and 5 bases from J, with 11 bases in between. For the CDR3, the DNA is TGTGCCAGCTCACCTATCGGGAGGGATCAGCCCCAGCATTTT. It specifies CASSPIGRDQPQHF.

V is TRBV19 and J is TRBJ2-2; 9 bases are a match to TRBD1. The trim removed 10 bases at V and 1 base at J, leaving 10 bases unmatched. In germline, CDR1 is LNHDA, CDR2 SQIVND (reference sequence). This CDR3 is built from 16 residues. DNA of the CDR3: TGTGCCACACACCGAGACAGGGGGGTGAACACCGGGGAGCTGTTTTTT. Translating it yields CATHRDRGVNTGELFF. The variable domain in full, with the rest retrieved from reference TRBV19 and TRBJ2-2, is DGGITQSPKYLFRKEGQNVTLSCEQNLNHDAMYWYRQDPGQGLRLIYYSQIVNDFQKGDIAEGYSVSREKKESFPLTVTSAQKNPTAFYLCATHRDRGVNTGELFFGEGSRLTVL.